Shown below are 28 T cell receptor beta chains from a single sample sequenced in a study of T cell responses to AZD1222 COVID-19 vaccine. Generated by immunoSEQ multiplex PCR, the TCRdb table keeps only in-frame clones and is missing some. The data show about 150,000 clones, 88% seen once. The source was peripheral blood, collected on day 0 of AZD1222 vaccination. All receptors come from an adult in good health.

V usage is TRBV7-2 and J usage is TRBJ1-5, with D unclear. V dropped 2 bases and J dropped 9 bases, with 11 bases sitting between them. Germline-derived CDR1 and CDR2 are SGHTA and FQGNSA. This CDR3 is 13 amino acids long. The CDR3 bases are TGTGCCAGCAGCTTATTCCCCCTGGGGCCCCAGCATTTT. Encoded protein: CASSLFPLGPQHF.

V usage is TRBV20-1 and J usage is TRBJ2-1, with D possibly TRBD2 on 5 matching bases. Trimming took 3 bases from V and 8 from J, leaving 5 bases between them. Germline V gene lookup returns CDR1 DFQATT and CDR2 SNEGSKA (reference sequence). This CDR3 is 10 amino acids long. DNA for the CDR3: TGCAGTGCTAGGAGGGATGAGCAGTTCTTC. This gives the protein CSARRDEQFF.

The V call is TRBV25-1, the J call TRBJ1-2, with a possible D match to TRBD1 (5 bases). The CDR3 runs 12 residues. V lost 7 bases and J lost 2, with 8 bases in between. Germline assignment: CDR1 MGHDK and CDR2 SYGVNS. The CDR3 bases are TGTGCCAGCAAGGGGAGCAACTATGGCTACACCTTC. It translates to CASKGSNYGYTF.

The chain couples TRBV7-9 to TRBJ1-5, with D possibly matching TRBD1 (5 bases). This CDR3 region has 13 residues. Germline V lookup: CDR1 SEHNR, CDR2 FQNEAQ (reference sequence). Deletions cut 11 bases from V and 7 bases from J, with 18 bases between. The CDR3 spells CARGGGGTQPQHF. DNA of the CDR3: TGTGCCCGCGGTGGGGGGGGAACCCAGCCCCAGCATTTT.

This clone appeared a few times. The CDR3 reads CASSPPGQGYNEQFF. In DNA, the CDR3 is TGTGCCAGCAGCCCGCCGGGACAGGGTTACAATGAGCAGTTCTTC. V is TRBV7-2 and J is TRBJ2-1, with TRBD1 matching over 9 bases. The CDR3 extends over 15 amino acids. V was pared by 5 bases and J by 4 bases, with 6 bases of the junction left unmatched. Germline CDR1 is SGHTA and CDR2 is FQGNSA.

The gene calls are TRBV5-4 and TRBJ1-4; 10 bases line up with TRBD1. V dropped 7 bases and J dropped 8; count of bases not matched to a gene: 5. From germline, CDR1 is SGHNT and CDR2 YYREEE (reference sequence). CDR3 size: 13 residues. The CDR3 is CASGTGDTEKLFF. Written as DNA, the CDR3 is TGTGCCAGCGGGACAGGGGATACGGAAAAACTGTTTTTT.

The V gene is TRBV5-1, the J gene TRBJ2-1; possible D gene TRBD1, 5 bases. This CDR3 has 15 residues. The V end was cut by 0 bases, the J end by 6 bases, with 13 bases between. CDR1 is SGHRS, CDR2 YFSETQ, per germline. The CDR3 DNA reads TGCGCCAGCAGCTTGGGCCAGGGATCAGGCAATGAGCAGTTCTTC. Translation: CASSLGQGSGNEQFF.

This clone was seen a single time. V and J are TRBV7-9 and TRBJ2-1; 9 positions match TRBD2. Germline assignment: CDR1 SEHNR and CDR2 FQNEAQ (reference sequence). Germline trimming cut 2 bases from V and 7 bases from J; bases unmatched to any gene: 9. This CDR3 is built from 16 residues. The chain's CDR3 is CASSLLTSGPENEQFF. The CDR3 region has the DNA TGTGCCAGCAGCTTATTAACTAGCGGGCCCGAAAATGAGCAGTTCTTC.

J is TRBJ2-3 and V is TRBV6-5, with D possibly being TRBD2 (6 bases). CDR1 MNHEY and CDR2 SVGAGI come from the germline V gene. Trimming shortened V by 7 bases and J by 5 bases, and 16 bases separated the two germline ends. CDR3 length: 14 amino acids. CDR3 DNA sequence: TGTGCCAGCAAGCCGGAGGGACGAGGAGATACGCAGTATTTT. This codes for CASKPEGRGDTQYF.

The J gene is TRBJ1-5, the V gene TRBV28, with TRBD1 matching over 10 bases. Per germline, CDR1 MDHEN and CDR2 SYDVKM. The CDR3 is 16 amino acids. The J segment lost 5 bases and the V segment lost 6 bases, leaving 10 bases of the junction unmatched. CDR3 sequence: CASRSPGQGKYQPQHF. The CDR3 DNA follows: TGTGCCAGCAGGTCTCCGGGACAGGGGAAATATCAGCCCCAGCATTTT.

The chain carries TRBV7-2 and TRBJ1-1, with 8 bases aligning to TRBD1. Looked up from germline, CDR1 is SGHTA and CDR2 is FQGNSA. This CDR3 has 15 amino acids. With V trimmed by 3 bases and J by 0 bases, 3 bases remained unmatched. CDR3 DNA sequence: TGTGCCAGCAGCTTGGACAGGGCCCTGAACACTGAAGCTTTCTTT. Amino acid sequence: CASSLDRALNTEAFF. Full variable domain (remainder filled in from reference TRBV7-2 and TRBJ1-1): GAGVSQSPSNKVTEKGKDVELRCDPISGHTALYWYRQSLGQGLEFLIYFQGNSAPDKSGLPSDRFSAERTGGSVSTLTIQRTQQEDSAVYLCASSLDRALNTEAFFGQGTRLTVV.

This clone was counted only a few times. This chain joins TRBV7-2 and TRBJ2-5, with D possibly TRBD2 on 5 matching bases. V was cut by 5 bases and J by 5 bases, with 15 bases left in between. This CDR3 region has 14 residues. Germline CDR1 is SGHTA and CDR2 is FQGNSA. The CDR3 loop reads CASSDPGRGETQYF. DNA for the CDR3: TGTGCCAGCAGCGATCCGGGCCGCGGGGAGACCCAGTACTTC.

This chain joins TRBV27 and TRBJ2-1, with TRBD2 identical over 10 bases. This CDR3 is 20 amino acids long. Germline V gene lookup returns CDR1 MNHEY and CDR2 SMNVEV (reference sequence). V trimming: 10 bases; J trimming: 2 bases; junction bases outside the gene matches: 23. Here the CDR3 reads CATQGTSAHRLKVTYNEQFF. The CDR3 DNA sequence: TGTGCCACCCAAGGGACTAGCGCCCACCGTCTTAAGGTCACCTACAATGAGCAGTTCTTC.

The chain employs TRBV19 and TRBJ1-1; a possible D gene is TRBD1 (5 bases). The CDR3 loop spans 13 amino acids. Germline V gene sequence: CDR1 LNHDA, CDR2 SQIVND (reference sequence). V gave up 4 bases and J gave up 6 bases, with 12 bases separating them. The CDR3 region has the DNA TGTGCCAGTAGTAGTGTGAGGGGAGCTGAAGCTTTCTTT. Amino acids: CASSSVRGAEAFF.

The chain employs TRBV4-2 and TRBJ2-2; 8 nucleotides line up with TRBD2. There are 18 residues in the CDR3. With V trimmed by 1 base and J by 1 base, 8 bases remained unmatched. Germline CDR1 reads LGHNA; CDR2 reads YNFKEQ. Written as DNA, the CDR3 is TGTGCCAGCAGCCAAGCTTTTAGCGGGAAACAGAACACCGGGGAGCTGTTTTTT. Its translation is CASSQAFSGKQNTGELFF.

The chain has TRBV18 and TRBJ2-2; 7 nucleotides agree with TRBD1. V shed 8 bases and J 2 bases; nucleotides not matched to a gene: 8. Germline CDR1 reads KGHSH; CDR2 reads LQKENI. The CDR3 spans 15 residues. The CDR3 region has the DNA TGTGCCAGCCGAGACAGGGACACAAACACCGGGGAGCTGTTTTTT. This codes for CASRDRDTNTGELFF.

CDR3 DNA: TGCGCCAGCAGCCAAGACGGTGACTCTGGAAACACCATATATTTT. Amino acids: CASSQDGDSGNTIYF. The rearrangement uses TRBV4-3 and TRBJ1-3; no definite D call. The CDR3 spans 15 residues. Trimming took 0 bases from V and 0 from J, leaving 6 bases between them. Germline V gene data show CDR1 as LGHNA and CDR2 as YSLEER.

The CDR3 loop reads CASSDTYGYTF. CDR3 nucleotides: TGTGCCAGCAGTGACACCTATGGCTACACCTTC. The J gene is TRBJ1-2, the V gene TRBV2; D is undetermined. V lost 3 bases, J lost 4 bases, and 3 bases lay in between. The CDR3 has 11 residues. CDR1 SNHLY and CDR2 FYNNEI come from the germline V gene.

Written as DNA, the CDR3 is TGTGCCAGCAGCCAAGTGGGGGGTTTGCGGCCCCAGCATTTT. Its translation is CASSQVGGLRPQHF. The V call is TRBV3-1 (or the pseudogene TRBV3-2), the J call TRBJ1-5; tentatively, D is TRBD1 (5 bases). The germline V and J ends were trimmed by 1 base and 9 bases, with 13 bases remaining between them. The CDR3 has 14 residues. Germline CDR1 LGHDT, CDR2 YNNKEL (reference sequence).

V and J are TRBV27 and TRBJ1-3; 7 bases map to TRBD1. Trimming removed 5 bases from V and 4 bases from J; junction bases left unmatched: 11. Looked up from germline, CDR1 is MNHEY and CDR2 is SMNVEV (reference sequence). CDR3 length equals 16 residues. CDR3: CASSPRGGDGGNTIYF. The CDR3 DNA follows: TGTGCCAGCAGTCCTAGAGGGGGCGACGGAGGAAACACCATATATTTT.

This clone was detected a few times. The J gene is TRBJ1-6, the V gene TRBV7-2; no firm D call. The V end was cut by 3 bases, the J end by 6 bases, with 15 bases between. The CDR3 consists of 16 residues. Germline CDR1 is SGHTA and CDR2 is FQGNSA. DNA of the CDR3: TGTGCCAGCAGCTTCCGGAGGGCGTCGGGTAATTCACCCCTCCACTTT. This gives the protein CASSFRRASGNSPLHF. Variable domain in full (rest from reference TRBV7-2 and TRBJ1-6): GAGVSQSPSNKVTEKGKDVELRCDPISGHTALYWYRQSLGQGLEFLIYFQGNSAPDKSGLPSDRFSAERTGGSVSTLTIQRTQQEDSAVYLCASSFRRASGNSPLHFGNGTRLTVT.

This sequence joins TRBV5-1 and TRBJ2-3; D perhaps matches TRBD2 (5 bases). This CDR3 is 14 amino acids long. The germline V gene encodes CDR1 SGHRS and CDR2 YFSETQ. Trimming shortened V by 2 bases and J by 2 bases, and 9 bases separated the two germline ends. CDR3 nucleotides: TGCGCCAGCAGCTTAGTGGGAGCCACAGATACGCAGTATTTT. Amino acids: CASSLVGATDTQYF.

V is TRBV7-9 and J is TRBJ1-1; the D gene is possibly TRBD1 (5 bases). V was cut by 1 base and J by 7 bases, with 19 bases left in between. This CDR3 region has 16 residues. Germline V gives CDR1 SEHNR, CDR2 FQNEAQ (reference sequence). The chain's CDR3 is CASSLVSGTIRNEAFF. The CDR3 DNA reads as TGTGCCAGCAGCTTAGTCTCCGGGACGATTCGCAATGAAGCTTTCTTT. The full variable domain, in which reference TRBV7-9 and TRBJ1-1 provide the parts outside the CDR3, is DTGVSQNPRHKITKRGQNVTFRCDPISEHNRLYWYRQTLGQGPEFLTYFQNEAQLEKSRLLSDRFSAERPKGSFSTLEIQRTEQGDSAMYLCASSLVSGTIRNEAFFGQGTRLTVV.

This chain joins TRBV29-1 and TRBJ1-1; possibly TRBD1 for D (5 bases). CDR3 length: 15 residues. Germline loops: CDR1 SQVTM, CDR2 ANQGSEA. With 4 bases removed from V and 4 bases from J, the gap between germline ends came to 19 bases. CDR3 amino acids: CSVAGAEGRSTEAFF. The CDR3 bases are TGCAGCGTTGCTGGAGCTGAGGGGAGGAGCACTGAAGCTTTCTTT.

The chain uses TRBV6-5 and TRBJ1-2, with D maybe TRBD1 (5 bases). Looked up from germline, CDR1 is MNHEY and CDR2 is SVGAGI. There are 15 residues in the CDR3. V lost 2 bases to trimming and J lost 8 bases, with 18 bases between them. CDR3 loop: CASSYRGSDSGGYTF. CDR3 sequence (DNA): TGTGCCAGCAGTTACCGGGGGTCCGATTCGGGCGGCTACACCTTC.

This clone appeared a few times. The chain has TRBV6-5 and TRBJ1-6; D is uncertain. CDR3 length equals 15 residues. The V and J ends lost 0 bases and 3 bases respectively, with 6 bases between them. Germline V gene lookup returns CDR1 MNHEY and CDR2 SVGAGI. The CDR3 is CASSYSTGYNSPLHF. CDR3 coding DNA: TGTGCCAGCAGTTACTCGACTGGCTATAATTCACCCCTCCACTTT.

This clone was detected only once. This sequence joins TRBV7-3 and TRBJ1-6, with 7 bases lining up with TRBD1. There are 15 residues in the CDR3. The junction had 7 bases not matched to a gene; V was cut back by 5 bases and J by 6 bases. Looked up from germline, CDR1 is SGHTA and CDR2 is FQGTGA. Here the CDR3 reads CASSLGQATNSPLHF. The CDR3, as DNA: TGTGCCAGCAGCCTAGGACAGGCCACTAATTCACCCCTCCACTTT.

J is TRBJ2-2 and V is TRBV4-1; D may be TRBD2 (5 bases). V lost 1 base, J lost 5 bases, and 17 bases lay in between. The V gene's germline CDR1 is MGHRA and CDR2 YSYEKL. The CDR3 is 17 amino acids. The CDR3 loop is CASSQGLGLGETGELFF. CDR3 DNA: TGCGCCAGCAGCCAAGGATTAGGTTTGGGAGAAACCGGGGAGCTGTTTTTT.